The sequence of this T cell receptor (beta chain) was determined in a study of CD8+ T cells in alopecia areata (dated 2018 in TCRdb). About the study as a whole: Treated patients were enrolled in an open-label pilot trial of oral tofacitinib, 5 to 10 mg twice daily, for moderate-to-severe alopecia areata. Tofacitinib was administered for 6 to 18 months, and 6 months of follow-up off drug were then conducted to assess delayed response and recurrence. The SALT score, which quantifies the percentage of affected scalp surface area, was used to measure disease severity in treated patients. High-throughput TCRbeta sequencing was used to examine T cell clonal expansion in alopecia areata in both the C3H/HeJ mouse model and human patients. Human TCRbeta sequencing covered scalp tissue and sorted CD4+ and CD8+ peripheral blood T cells from patchy and totalis/universalis alopecia areata patients and healthy controls. Biopsies were taken from tofacitinib-treated patients at baseline and at 4 and 24 weeks of treatment, and a later scalp biopsy was taken in several of the tofacitinib-treated patients. Scalp clonality was compared across normal scalp (n=4), patchy alopecia areata scalp (n=8), and alopecia totalis/universalis scalp (n=8). RNA came from the PAXgene miRNA kit for fixed scalp, the miRNeasy kit for PBMCs, and the RNeasy kit for mouse skin. TCRbeta CDR3 regions were amplified by immunoSEQ multiplex PCR using 35 Vbeta forward and 13 Jbeta reverse primers. General study outcomes and caveats: Scalp clonality and the number of expanded CD8+ clones among the top 100 scalp clones were significantly decreased by tofacitinib. Compared with mice, TCR sequences shared between patients were less clear, possibly partly because of HLA diversity across the patient population. Many expanded lesional clones persisted in scalp and blood during tofacitinib treatment, which may partly explain relapse after stopping treatment. Resident alphabeta T cells in normal human skin are also sequenced, complicating scalp TCR repertoire analysis, unlike mouse skin dominated by gammadelta T cells. Compared with normal scalp, lesional scalp had higher clonality and more expanded CD8+ clones, particularly in alopecia totalis/universalis, a pattern that suggests antigenic drive. Because the treated cohort was small and included a single nonresponder, larger studies are needed to assess links between baseline CD8+ expansion and response.

What this sample's time point label stands for: about 5 months on oral tofacitinib. The treatment or condition tag for this specimen amounts to: oral pan-JAK inhibitor, 5-10 mg twice daily. Lesional scalp punch biopsies and peripheral blood were obtained from alopecia areata patients. PBMCs were isolated by density centrifugation and stained for CD3, CD4 and CD8, and CD4+ and CD8+ T cells were sorted on a FACSAria. Counted from cysteine to phenylalanine, this CDR3 has 14 amino acids. Of all the DNA, just the CDR3 is kept, 42 bases in frame from base 1. Relative to germline, V is 3 bases shorter and J is 6 bases shorter, with 14 bases between their ends. Based on the germline V gene, the CDR1 and CDR2 sequences are MGHRA and YSYEKL. The protocol used for the library was the immunoSEQ multiplex PCR assay. For TCR sequencing, RNA was extracted from every sample and reverse transcribed into cDNA to serve as template. First-strand cDNA was synthesized with SuperScript III using a 2:1 mix of oligo-dT and random hexamers. Amplification bias was assessed with a synthetic immune receptor repertoire, and residual bias was removed computationally. The paper's processing steps were these. Raw reads were preprocessed to remove errors, and CDR3 was defined by IMGT conventions from the conserved cysteine to phenylalanine. Clonality was calculated as 1 minus Shannon entropy normalized by log2 of the number of productive unique TCRs. Whether each scalp clone was CD4 or CD8 was inferred by checking scalp TCRbeta sequences against the CD4 and CD8 repertoires from sorted blood. TCRdb limited this immuneACCESS table to in-frame rearrangements with V and J called. A share of clones is missing; checked studies link under half to unresolved V genes, and the rest is unexplained. That table gives V, J and clone size, and the DNA gave D and trimming. Within this sample are around 150,000 clones, with about 60% of them counted one time only. The top ten constitute approximately 15% of the sample.

In this sample, this clone turned up a few times. Its recognized antigen is unknown. No much larger clone is present one base from it, and per-base qualities are unavailable. The specimen was CD4+ T cells sorted from blood, collected at week 24, from a patient treated with tofacitinib. The chain is encoded by TRBV4-1 joined to TRBJ1-2, with no reliable assignment of the D segment. The TCR originated in a human donor with alopecia areata. The CDR3 here reads CASSHSLTGDGYTF. Here is the DNA: TGCGCCAGCAGCCATAGTCTTACCGGGGATGGCTACACCTTC.